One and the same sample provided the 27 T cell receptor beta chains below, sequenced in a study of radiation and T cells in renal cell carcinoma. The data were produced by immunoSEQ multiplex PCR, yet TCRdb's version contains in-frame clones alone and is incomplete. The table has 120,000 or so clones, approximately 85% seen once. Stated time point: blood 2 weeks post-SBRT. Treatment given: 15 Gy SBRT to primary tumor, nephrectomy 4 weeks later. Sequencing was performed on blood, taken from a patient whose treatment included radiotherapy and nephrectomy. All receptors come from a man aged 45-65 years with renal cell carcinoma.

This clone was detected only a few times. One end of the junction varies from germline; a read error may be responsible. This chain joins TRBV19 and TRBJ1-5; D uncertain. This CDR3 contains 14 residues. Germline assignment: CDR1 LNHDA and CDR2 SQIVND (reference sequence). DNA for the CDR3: TGTGCCAGTACCGAGGGCGGATCTTATCAGGCCCAGCATTTT. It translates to CASTEGGSYQAQHF.

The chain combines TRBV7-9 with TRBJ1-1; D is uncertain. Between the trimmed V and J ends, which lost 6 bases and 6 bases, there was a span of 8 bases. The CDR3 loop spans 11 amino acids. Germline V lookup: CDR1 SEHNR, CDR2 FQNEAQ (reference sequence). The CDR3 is CASSFRAEAFF. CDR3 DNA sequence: TGTGCCAGCAGTTTTAGGGCTGAAGCTTTCTTT.

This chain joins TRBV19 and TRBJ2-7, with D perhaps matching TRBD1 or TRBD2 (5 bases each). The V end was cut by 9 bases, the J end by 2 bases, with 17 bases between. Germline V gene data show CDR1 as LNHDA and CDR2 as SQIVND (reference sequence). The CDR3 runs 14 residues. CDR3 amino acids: CARGVGRKAYEQYF. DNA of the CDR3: TGTGCCAGGGGGGTGGGTAGAAAGGCCTACGAGCAGTACTTC.

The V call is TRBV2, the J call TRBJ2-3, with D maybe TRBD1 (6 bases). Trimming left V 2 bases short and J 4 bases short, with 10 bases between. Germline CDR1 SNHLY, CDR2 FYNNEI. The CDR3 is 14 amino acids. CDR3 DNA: TGTGCCAGCAGTGAACAGGGGAAGTCAGATACGCAGTATTTT. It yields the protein CASSEQGKSDTQYF. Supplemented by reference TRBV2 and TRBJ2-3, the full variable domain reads EPEVTQTPSHQVTQMGQEVILRCVPISNHLYFYWYRQILGQKVEFLVSFYNNEISEKSEIFDDQFSVERPDGSNFTLKIRSTKLEDSAMYFCASSEQGKSDTQYFGPGTRLTVL.

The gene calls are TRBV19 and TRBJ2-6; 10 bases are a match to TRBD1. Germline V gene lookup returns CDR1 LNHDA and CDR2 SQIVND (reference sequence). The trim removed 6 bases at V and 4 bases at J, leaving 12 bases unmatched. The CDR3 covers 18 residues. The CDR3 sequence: CASSQREGQGLGANVLTF. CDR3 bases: TGTGCCAGTAGCCAGAGGGAGGGACAGGGGCTCGGGGCCAACGTCCTGACTTTC. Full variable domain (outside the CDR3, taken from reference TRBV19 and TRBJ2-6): DGGITQSPKYLFRKEGQNVTLSCEQNLNHDAMYWYRQDPGQGLRLIYYSQIVNDFQKGDIAEGYSVSREKKESFPLTVTSAQKNPTAFYLCASSQREGQGLGANVLTFGAGSRLTVL.

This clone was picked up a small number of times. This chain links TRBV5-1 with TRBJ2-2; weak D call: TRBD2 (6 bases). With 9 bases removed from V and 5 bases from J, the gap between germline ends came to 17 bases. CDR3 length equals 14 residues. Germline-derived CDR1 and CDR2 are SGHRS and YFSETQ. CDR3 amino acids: CATKDRGYTGELFF. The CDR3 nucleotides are TGCGCCACCAAGGATCGGGGGTATACCGGGGAGCTGTTTTTT.

The CDR3 DNA follows: TGTGCCAGCAGCGACCAAGGGACAGGGAATACAGATACGCAGTATTTT. Amino acid sequence: CASSDQGTGNTDTQYF. This chain joins TRBV7-6 and TRBJ2-3, with 9 nucleotides matching TRBD1. Germline V gives CDR1 SGHVS, CDR2 FNYEAQ. V was pared by 5 bases and J by 3 bases, with 9 bases of the junction left unmatched. CDR3 length equals 16 residues.

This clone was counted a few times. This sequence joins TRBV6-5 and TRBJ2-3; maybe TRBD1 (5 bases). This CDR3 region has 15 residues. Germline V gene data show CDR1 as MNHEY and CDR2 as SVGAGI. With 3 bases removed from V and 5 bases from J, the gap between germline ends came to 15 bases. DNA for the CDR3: TGTGCCAGCAGTTATTGGGCCAGGGATGAAGATACGCAGTATTTT. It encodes CASSYWARDEDTQYF.

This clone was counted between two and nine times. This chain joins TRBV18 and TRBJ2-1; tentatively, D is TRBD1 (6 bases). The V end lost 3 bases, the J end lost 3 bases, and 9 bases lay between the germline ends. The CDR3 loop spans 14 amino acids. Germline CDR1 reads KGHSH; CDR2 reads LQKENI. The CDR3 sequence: CASSPSRGYNEQFF. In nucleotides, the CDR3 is TGTGCCAGCTCACCGAGCAGGGGCTACAATGAGCAGTTCTTC.

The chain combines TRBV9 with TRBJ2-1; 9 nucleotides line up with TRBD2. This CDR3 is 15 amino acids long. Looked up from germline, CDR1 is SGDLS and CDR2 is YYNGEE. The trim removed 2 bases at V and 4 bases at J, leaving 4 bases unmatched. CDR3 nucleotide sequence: TGTGCCAGCAGCGTCAGACTAGCGGATTACAATGAGCAGTTCTTC. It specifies CASSVRLADYNEQFF.

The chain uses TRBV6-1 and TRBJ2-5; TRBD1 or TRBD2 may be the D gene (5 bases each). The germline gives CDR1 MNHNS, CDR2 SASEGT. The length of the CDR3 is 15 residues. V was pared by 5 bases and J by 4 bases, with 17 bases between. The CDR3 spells CASSMSRDPSETQYF. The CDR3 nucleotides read TGTGCCAGCAGTATGAGCCGGGACCCTTCAGAGACCCAGTACTTC.

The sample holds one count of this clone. In nucleotides, the CDR3 is TGTGCCAGCAGCTTCTCAGGGGGCGATACGGTGCAGTACTTC. It is translated as CASSFSGGDTVQYF. The V call is TRBV7-3, the J call TRBJ2-7, with 8 positions matching TRBD1. This CDR3 region has 14 residues. The V and J ends lost 3 bases and 9 bases, in that order; junction bases with no gene match: 10. From germline, CDR1 is SGHTA and CDR2 FQGTGA.

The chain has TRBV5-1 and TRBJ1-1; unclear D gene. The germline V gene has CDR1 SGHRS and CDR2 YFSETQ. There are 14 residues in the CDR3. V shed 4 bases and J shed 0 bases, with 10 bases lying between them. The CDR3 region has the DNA TGCGCCAGCAGCGAACAAAGAATGAACACTGAAGCTTTCTTT. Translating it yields CASSEQRMNTEAFF. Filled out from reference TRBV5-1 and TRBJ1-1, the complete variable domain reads KAGVTQTPRYLIKTRGQQVTLSCSPISGHRSVSWYQQTPGQGLQFLFEYFSETQRNKGNFPGRFSGRQFSNSRSEMNVSTLELGDSALYLCASSEQRMNTEAFFGQGTRLTVV.

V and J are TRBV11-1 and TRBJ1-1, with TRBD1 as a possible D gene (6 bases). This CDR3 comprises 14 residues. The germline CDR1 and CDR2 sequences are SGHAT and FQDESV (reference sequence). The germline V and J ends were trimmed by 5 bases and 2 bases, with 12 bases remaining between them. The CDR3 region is CASSHGQLNTEAFF. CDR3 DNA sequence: TGTGCCAGCAGCCACGGACAGCTAAACACTGAAGCTTTCTTT.

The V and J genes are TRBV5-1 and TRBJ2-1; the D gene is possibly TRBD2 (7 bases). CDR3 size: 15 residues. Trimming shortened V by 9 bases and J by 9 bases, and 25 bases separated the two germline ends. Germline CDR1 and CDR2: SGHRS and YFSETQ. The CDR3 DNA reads TGCGCCACGTCAGTCGGGGGGCGGACAGCTAGTGAGCAGTTCTTC. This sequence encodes CATSVGGRTASEQFF.

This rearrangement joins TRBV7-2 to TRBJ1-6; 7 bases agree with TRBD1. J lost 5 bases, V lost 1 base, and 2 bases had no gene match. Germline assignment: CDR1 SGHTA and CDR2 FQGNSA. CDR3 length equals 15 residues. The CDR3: CASSLVGTDNSPLHF. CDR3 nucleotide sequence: TGTGCCAGCAGCTTAGTCGGGACAGATAATTCACCCCTCCACTTT.

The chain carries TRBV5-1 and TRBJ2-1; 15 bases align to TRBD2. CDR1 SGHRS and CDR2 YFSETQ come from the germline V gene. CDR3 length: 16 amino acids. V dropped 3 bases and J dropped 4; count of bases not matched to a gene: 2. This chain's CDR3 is CASSSGLAGGYNEQFF. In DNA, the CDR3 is TGCGCCAGCAGCTCGGGACTAGCGGGAGGTTACAATGAGCAGTTCTTC.

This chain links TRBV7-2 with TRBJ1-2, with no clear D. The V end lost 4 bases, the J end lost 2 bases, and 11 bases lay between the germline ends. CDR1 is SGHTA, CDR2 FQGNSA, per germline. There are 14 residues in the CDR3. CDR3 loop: CASSSPDGNYGYTF. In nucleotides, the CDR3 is TGTGCCAGCAGCTCCCCAGACGGGAACTATGGCTACACCTTC.

CDR3 bases: TGTGCCATCAGTGAGTCCCCGGGACAGATTTACTATGGCTACACCTTC. Translated, it gives CAISESPGQIYYGYTF. The genes are TRBV10-3 and TRBJ1-2; 7 nucleotides match TRBD1. After removal of 0 bases from V and 3 bases from J, the junction contained 7 bases not matched to a gene. The CDR3 is 16 amino acids. In germline, CDR1 is ENHRY, CDR2 SYGVKD.

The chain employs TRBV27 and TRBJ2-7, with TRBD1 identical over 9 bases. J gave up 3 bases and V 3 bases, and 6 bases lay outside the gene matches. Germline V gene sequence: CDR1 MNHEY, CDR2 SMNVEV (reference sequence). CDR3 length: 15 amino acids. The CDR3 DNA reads TGTGCCAGCAGTTTTGGGACAGGGACCAACTACGAGCAGTACTTC. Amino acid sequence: CASSFGTGTNYEQYF.

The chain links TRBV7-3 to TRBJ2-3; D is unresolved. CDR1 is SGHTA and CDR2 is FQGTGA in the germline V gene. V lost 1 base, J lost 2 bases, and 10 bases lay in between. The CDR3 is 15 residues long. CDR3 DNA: TGTGCCAGCAGCTTAAGTACCATATACACAGATACGCAGTATTTT. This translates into CASSLSTIYTDTQYF.

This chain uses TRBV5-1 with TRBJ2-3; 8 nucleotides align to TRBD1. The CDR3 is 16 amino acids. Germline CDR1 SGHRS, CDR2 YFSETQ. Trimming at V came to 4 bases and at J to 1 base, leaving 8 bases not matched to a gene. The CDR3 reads CASSPETGARTDTQYF. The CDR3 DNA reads TGCGCCAGCAGCCCGGAGACAGGGGCCCGCACAGATACGCAGTATTTT.

The CDR3 sequence: CASSDASSTDTQYF. CDR3 bases: TGTGCCAGCAGTGACGCCTCGAGCACAGATACGCAGTATTTT. This chain links TRBV2 with TRBJ2-3; D remains unclear. The CDR3 length is 14 residues. Germline loops: CDR1 SNHLY, CDR2 FYNNEI. V gave up 3 bases and J gave up 0 bases, with 7 bases separating them.

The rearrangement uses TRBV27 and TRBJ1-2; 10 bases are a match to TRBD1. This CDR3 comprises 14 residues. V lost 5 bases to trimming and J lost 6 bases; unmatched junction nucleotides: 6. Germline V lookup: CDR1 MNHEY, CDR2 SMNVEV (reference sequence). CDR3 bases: TGTGCCAGCAGTACCGGGACAGGGGCGAATGGCTACACCTTC. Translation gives CASSTGTGANGYTF.

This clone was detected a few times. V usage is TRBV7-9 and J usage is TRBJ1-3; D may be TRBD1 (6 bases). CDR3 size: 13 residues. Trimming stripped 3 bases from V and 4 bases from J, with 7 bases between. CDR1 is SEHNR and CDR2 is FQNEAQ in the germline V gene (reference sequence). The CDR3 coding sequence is TGTGCCAGCAGCTTGGGGGCCGGAAACACCATATATTTT. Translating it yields CASSLGAGNTIYF.

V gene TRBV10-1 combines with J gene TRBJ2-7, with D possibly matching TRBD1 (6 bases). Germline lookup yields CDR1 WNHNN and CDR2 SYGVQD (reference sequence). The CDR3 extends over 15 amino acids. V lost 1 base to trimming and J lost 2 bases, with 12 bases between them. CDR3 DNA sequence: TGCGCCAGCAGTGAGTTCCCGACAGGTACCTACGAGCAGTACTTC. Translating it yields CASSEFPTGTYEQYF.

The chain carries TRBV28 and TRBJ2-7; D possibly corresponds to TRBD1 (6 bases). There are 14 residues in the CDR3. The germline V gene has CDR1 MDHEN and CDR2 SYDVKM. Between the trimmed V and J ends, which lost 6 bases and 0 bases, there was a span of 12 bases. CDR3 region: CASRPRGGSYEQYF. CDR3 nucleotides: TGTGCCAGCAGACCGAGAGGGGGCTCCTACGAGCAGTACTTC.